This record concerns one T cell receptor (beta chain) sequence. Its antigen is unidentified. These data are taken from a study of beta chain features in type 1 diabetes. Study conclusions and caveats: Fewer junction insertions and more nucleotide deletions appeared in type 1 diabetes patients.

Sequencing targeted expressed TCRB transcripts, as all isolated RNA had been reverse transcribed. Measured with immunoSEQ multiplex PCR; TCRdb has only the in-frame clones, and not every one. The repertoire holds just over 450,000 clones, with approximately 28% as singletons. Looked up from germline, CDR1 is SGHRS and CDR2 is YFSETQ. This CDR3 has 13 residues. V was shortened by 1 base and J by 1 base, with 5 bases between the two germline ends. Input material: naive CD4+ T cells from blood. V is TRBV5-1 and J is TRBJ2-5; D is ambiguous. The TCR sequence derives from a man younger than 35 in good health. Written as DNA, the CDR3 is TGCGCCAGCAGCTTGTTGGTCCAAGAGACCCAGTACTTC. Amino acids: CASSLLVQETQYF.